The 13 T cell receptor beta chains below all came from one sample that was sequenced in a study of blood T cell repertoires in COVID-19. Libraries were prepared by immunoSEQ multiplex PCR; TCRdb keeps only in-frame clonotypes and omits some of them. The top ten clones hold 2.5% to 3.5% of a sample with about 140,000 clones, approximately 90% of them seen once. Sequencing was performed on peripheral blood. The receptors derive from a man in his 60s with active or convalescent COVID-19.

This chain links TRBV29-1 with TRBJ1-1; possibly TRBD1 for D (6 bases). Trimming took 4 bases from V and 2 from J, leaving 11 bases between them. The CDR3 is 13 amino acids. Germline loops: CDR1 SQVTM, CDR2 ANQGSEA. The CDR3 is CSVVRGANTEAFF. Written as DNA, the CDR3 is TGCAGCGTTGTACGGGGGGCAAACACTGAAGCTTTCTTT.

CDR3 coding DNA: TGTGCCAGCAGCTTGGGACAGATGCAAGAGACCCAGTACTTC. It yields the protein CASSLGQMQETQYF. The gene calls are TRBV7-2 and TRBJ2-5; 7 bases map to TRBD1. V was pared by 3 bases and J by 2 bases, with 3 bases of the junction left unmatched. Germline-derived CDR1 and CDR2 are SGHTA and FQGNSA. The CDR3 has 14 amino acids.

This clone came up once. The gene calls are TRBV6-2 or TRBV6-3 and TRBJ2-4; 9 nucleotides align to TRBD1. Germline CDR1 MNHEY, CDR2 SVGEGT. The CDR3 is 16 amino acids. V lost 2 bases and J lost 8; bases outside the gene matches: 10. CDR3 in amino acids: CASSYTIQGAKDIQYF. CDR3 coding DNA: TGTGCCAGCAGTTACACCATACAGGGGGCGAAGGACATTCAGTACTTC.

V is TRBV28 and J is TRBJ2-2; D gene ambiguous. V lost 3 bases to trimming and J lost 1 base, with 6 bases between them. The CDR3 spans 14 residues. The germline V gene encodes CDR1 MDHEN and CDR2 SYDVKM. This chain's CDR3 is CASSLSENTGELFF. DNA for the CDR3: TGTGCCAGCAGTTTGAGCGAGAACACCGGGGAGCTGTTTTTT.

J is TRBJ1-2 and V is TRBV19; no firm D call. The CDR3 loop spans 13 amino acids. Germline CDR1 and CDR2: LNHDA and SQIVND (reference sequence). Trimming removed 3 bases from V and 3 bases from J, with 8 bases in between. The CDR3 DNA is TGTGCCAGTAGTATTGGCTCCTACTATGGCTACACCTTC. Amino acid sequence: CASSIGSYYGYTF.

The chain's CDR3 is CASSLKGQPQYF. The CDR3 DNA sequence: TGTGCCAGCAGCTTAAAGGGACAGCCTCAGTACTTC. The chain recombines TRBV11-2 with TRBJ2-7; 7 bases are shared with TRBD1. This CDR3 has 12 residues. V dropped 2 bases and J dropped 10; count of bases not matched to a gene: 5. Per the germline V gene, CDR1 is SGHAT and CDR2 is FQNNGV.

The chain is built from TRBV5-1 and TRBJ1-1; D uncertain. The CDR3 loop spans 16 amino acids. V was clipped by 0 bases and J by 0 bases, with 12 bases between them. Germline V CDR1 and CDR2: SGHRS, YFSETQ. In nucleotides, the CDR3 is TGCGCCAGCAGCTTGGAAAGCCTCCTACTGAACACTGAAGCTTTCTTT. Its protein product is CASSLESLLLNTEAFF.

V usage is TRBV7-8 and J usage is TRBJ2-3, with 10 positions matching TRBD2. Trimming at V came to 1 base and at J to 4 bases, leaving 8 bases not matched to a gene. The CDR3 extends over 17 amino acids. Per germline, CDR1 SGHVS and CDR2 FQNEAQ. The CDR3 loop reads CASSLEGLAGVADTQYF. In nucleotides, the CDR3 is TGTGCCAGCAGCTTAGAAGGGCTAGCGGGGGTGGCAGATACGCAGTATTTT.

This chain joins TRBV7-8 and TRBJ1-4, with 8 positions matching TRBD1. CDR1 is SGHVS, CDR2 FQNEAQ, per germline. The trim removed 4 bases at V and 8 bases at J, leaving 12 bases unmatched. The length of the CDR3 is 16 residues. The CDR3 region has the DNA TGTGCCAGCAGCTCAGGACAGGGCGCCTTAGGGGAAAAACTGTTTTTT. Translated, it gives CASSSGQGALGEKLFF.

The J gene is TRBJ1-1, the V gene TRBV6-5; 9 nucleotides match TRBD1. V was clipped by 7 bases and J by 2 bases; unmatched bases: 2. Looked up from germline, CDR1 is MNHEY and CDR2 is SVGAGI. The CDR3 totals 13 residues. CDR3 protein: CASTGQGNTEAFF. Here the CDR3 DNA reads TGTGCCAGCACGGGACAGGGAAACACTGAAGCTTTCTTT.

Only one count was recorded for this clone. This chain joins TRBV27 and TRBJ2-7, with TRBD1 identical over 9 bases. The germline V gene has CDR1 MNHEY and CDR2 SMNVEV (reference sequence). This CDR3 contains 14 residues. Germline trimming cut 6 bases from V and 4 bases from J; bases unmatched to any gene: 7. As DNA, the CDR3 is TGTGCCAGCAGGGGTACAGGGGGCCCGTACGAGCAGTACTTC. This translates into CASRGTGGPYEQYF.

The chain is built from TRBV4-2 and TRBJ2-1, with 9 bases fitting TRBD2. The CDR3 totals 18 residues. After removal of 6 bases from V and 5 bases from J, the junction contained 17 bases not matched to a gene. Germline V gene data show CDR1 as LGHNA and CDR2 as YNFKEQ. The CDR3, as DNA: TGTGCCAGCAGAGTTAGCGGGGGCGCCGGGTCGTCCCACAATGAGCAGTTCTTC. It translates to CASRVSGGAGSSHNEQFF.

CDR3 region: CASSTRTSGGVSGANVLTF. CDR3 DNA: TGTGCCAGTAGTACACGGACTAGCGGGGGTGTCTCTGGGGCCAACGTCCTGACTTTC. This rearrangement joins TRBV19 to TRBJ2-6; 13 nucleotides line up with TRBD2. The CDR3 runs 19 residues. V lost 4 bases and J lost 0; bases outside the gene matches: 6. Germline V lookup: CDR1 LNHDA, CDR2 SQIVND (reference sequence).